This T cell receptor (beta chain) was found in a study of T cell responses to AZD1222 COVID-19 vaccine. Study observations and caveats: Most donors were white British, females outnumbered males, and clonal diversity was possibly underestimated.

The method was immunoSEQ multiplex PCR; TCRdb's version includes in-frame clones alone and lacks a portion of them. The table has some 110,000 clones, about 89% seen once. V shed 7 bases, J shed 6 bases, and the junction held 7 bases outside the gene matches. The germline V gene encodes CDR1 KGHDR and CDR2 SFDVKD. The CDR3 has 13 residues. This clone was recorded only once. No antigen is known for it. The source of this sequence is an adult who received the MenACWY meningococcal vaccine as a control. This chain connects TRBV24-1 to TRBJ2-7; 8 nucleotides agree with TRBD1. The starting material was peripheral blood, obtained 28 days after the second dose of the MenACWY control vaccine. CDR3 sequence (DNA): TGTGCCACCAGCCAGGGGGCAATCAGCGAGCAGTACTTC. This sequence encodes CATSQGAISEQYF.